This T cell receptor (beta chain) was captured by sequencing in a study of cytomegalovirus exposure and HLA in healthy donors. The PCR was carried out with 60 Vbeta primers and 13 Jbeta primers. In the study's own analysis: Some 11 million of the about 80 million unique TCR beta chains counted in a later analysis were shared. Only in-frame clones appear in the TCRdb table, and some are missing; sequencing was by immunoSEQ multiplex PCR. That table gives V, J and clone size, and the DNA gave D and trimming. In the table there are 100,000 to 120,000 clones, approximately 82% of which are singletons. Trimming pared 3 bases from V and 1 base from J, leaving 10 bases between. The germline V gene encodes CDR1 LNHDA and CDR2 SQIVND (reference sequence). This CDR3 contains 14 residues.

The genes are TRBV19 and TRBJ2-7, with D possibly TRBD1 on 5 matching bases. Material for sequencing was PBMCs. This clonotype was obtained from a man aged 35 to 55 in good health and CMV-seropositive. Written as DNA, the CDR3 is TGTGCCAGTAGTATCCCAGGGAATTCCTACGAGCAGTACTTC. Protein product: CASSIPGNSYEQYF.